This record concerns one T cell receptor beta chain sequence. Enrolled through a virtual design, the participants were between roughly 18 and 89 years of age and came from about two dozen US areas. Self-reported history from a screening survey and questionnaire set each donor's cohort. V lost 3 bases and J 3 bases, leaving 9 bases between the germline ends. The CDR3 loop spans 13 amino acids. The sample originates from a study of blood T cell repertoires in COVID-19. On the study more broadly: Both acute and convalescent COVID-19 samples were obtained from the United States, Italy and Spain.

Produced via immunoSEQ multiplex PCR; TCRdb's table is partial and in-frame only. The table records under 300,000 clones, roughly 87% of them present only once. This clonotype was sampled from a woman aged 25 to 45 with acute COVID-19. The V gene is TRBV12-3 or TRBV12-4, the J gene TRBJ2-7, with a possible D match to TRBD1 (5 bases). Sequenced input: PBMCs or T cells enriched from blood (not recorded which). In nucleotides, the CDR3 is TGTGCCAGCAGTTTTCAAGGGGACTACGAGCAGTACTTC. It translates to CASSFQGDYEQYF.